This T cell receptor beta chain was identified during a study of sequential checkpoint blockade in melanoma. Study-level information: Patients were randomized 1:1 to nivolumab-then-ipilimumab or ipilimumab-then-nivolumab first-line.

Produced via immunoSEQ multiplex PCR; TCRdb's table is partial and in-frame only. Of 18,000 or so clones listed, roughly 53% are singletons. Germline assignment: CDR1 MNHNS and CDR2 SASEGT. The CDR3 runs 14 residues. V gave up 6 bases and J gave up 4 bases; unmatched junction bases: 5. Documented treatment: randomized to nivolumab then ipilimumab (arm A) or the reverse (arm B). Patients had received no earlier DNA-damaging chemotherapy. PBMC sorting kept live CD3+CD8+ cells without CD19 or CD56. The rearrangement uses TRBV6-1 and TRBJ2-7, with 11 bases fitting TRBD1. This clonotype originated in a human donor with melanoma. The sequenced sample was CD8+ T cells sorted from blood (inferred from file names), obtained from a patient given nivolumab and ipilimumab in sequence. The CDR3 is CASRDRGLDYEQYF. CDR3 sequence (DNA): TGTGCCAGCAGGGACAGGGGGCTAGATTACGAGCAGTACTTC.